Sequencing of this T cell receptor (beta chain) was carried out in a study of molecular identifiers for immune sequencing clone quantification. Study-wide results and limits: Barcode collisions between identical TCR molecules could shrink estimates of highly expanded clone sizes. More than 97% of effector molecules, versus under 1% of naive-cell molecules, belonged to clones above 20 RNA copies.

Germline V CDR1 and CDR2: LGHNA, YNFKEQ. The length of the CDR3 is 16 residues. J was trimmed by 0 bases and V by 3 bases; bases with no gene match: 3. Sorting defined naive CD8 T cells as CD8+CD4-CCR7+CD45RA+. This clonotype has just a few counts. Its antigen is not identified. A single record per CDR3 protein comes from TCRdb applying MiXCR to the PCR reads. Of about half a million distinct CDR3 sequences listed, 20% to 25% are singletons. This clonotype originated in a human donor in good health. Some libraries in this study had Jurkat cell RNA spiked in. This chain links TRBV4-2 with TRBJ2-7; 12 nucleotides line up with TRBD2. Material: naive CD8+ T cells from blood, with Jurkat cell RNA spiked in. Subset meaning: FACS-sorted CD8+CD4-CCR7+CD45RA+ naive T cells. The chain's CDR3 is CASSHVTSGSSYEQYF. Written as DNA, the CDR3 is TGTGCCAGCAGCCACGTGACTAGCGGGAGCTCCTACGAGCAGTACTTC.